The 13 T cell receptor beta chains below were found in one sample sequenced in a study of naive and memory T cell subsets. Their antigen targets remain unknown. Study-wide points: Possibly reflecting memory cells re-expressing CD45RA, a few larger clonotypes occurred in naive repertoires, especially CD8.

The beta constant-region primer was an equimolar mix of two oligonucleotides covering TRBC1 and TRBC2. The ligated cDNA underwent four PCR rounds using SP2 and nested alpha and beta constant-region primers. TCRdb used MiXCR to reprocess the UMI-ligation and nested PCR reads, holding one entry per CDR3 protein. The sample has 150,000 or so distinct CDR3 sequences, roughly 22% seen once. The source material was naive CD4+ T cells from blood. Source of these receptors: a human donor in good health.

This clonotype was seen ten or more times. The chain carries TRBV5-1 and TRBJ2-3; 7 nucleotides line up with TRBD2. With V trimmed by 3 bases and J by 2 bases, 3 bases remained unmatched. The germline CDR1 and CDR2 sequences are SGHRS and YFSETQ. The CDR3 spans 14 residues. The CDR3 protein is CASSSTSPTDTQYF. The CDR3 DNA sequence: TGCGCCAGCAGCTCGACTAGCCCCACAGATACGCAGTATTTT.

This clonotype was seen only a few times. The CDR3 protein is CASSFIGSSSDTQYF. In DNA form, the CDR3 reads TGTGCCAGCAGCTTTATAGGAAGCAGCTCGGATACGCAGTATTTT. The chain joins TRBV11-1 to TRBJ2-3; D call uncertain. This CDR3 is 15 amino acids long. Germline V gene lookup returns CDR1 SGHAT and CDR2 FQDESV (reference sequence). V was trimmed by 3 bases and J by 6 bases, leaving 16 bases between them.

The chain couples TRBV6-6 to TRBJ2-4, with 9 bases lining up with TRBD2. The CDR3 length is 18 residues. In germline, CDR1 is MNHNY, CDR2 SVGAGI (reference sequence). The ends lost 5 bases at V and 1 base at J; junction bases unmatched: 12. The CDR3: CASSIGTSPNGAKNIQYF. The CDR3 DNA is TGTGCCAGCAGTATTGGGACTAGCCCTAATGGGGCCAAAAACATTCAGTACTTC.

Concerning this clonotype itself: One end of the junction does not line up with germline, which may come from a read error. The V call is TRBV7-9, the J call TRBJ2-3; 11 bases fit TRBD2. The length of the CDR3 is 17 residues. Germline CDR1 is SEHNR and CDR2 is FQNEAQ (reference sequence). CDR3 in DNA: TGTACCAGCAGCCCCTCTAGGGGGACTAGCGGCGCGGGTACGCAGTATTTT. This encodes CTSSPSRGTSGAGTQYF.

The chain is built from TRBV6-6 and TRBJ1-1, with TRBD1 as a possible D gene (5 bases). CDR3 length: 14 amino acids. The germline V and J ends were trimmed by 8 bases and 3 bases, with 16 bases remaining between them. Germline lookup yields CDR1 MNHNY and CDR2 SVGAGI (reference sequence). The CDR3 is CASDVGRADTEAFF. CDR3 coding DNA: TGTGCCAGCGATGTTGGCAGGGCGGACACTGAAGCTTTCTTT.

The V call is TRBV28, the J call TRBJ2-5, with 7 bases matching TRBD2. The CDR3 totals 16 residues. The junction had 10 bases not matched to a gene; V was cut back by 3 bases and J by 3 bases. Germline loops: CDR1 MDHEN, CDR2 SYDVKM. CDR3 sequence: CASSFFRAGTKETQYF. The CDR3 DNA reads as TGTGCCAGCAGTTTCTTCCGAGCGGGGACGAAAGAGACCCAGTACTTC.

The chain has TRBV7-9 and TRBJ2-7, with 9 bases aligning to TRBD2. Per germline, CDR1 SEHNR and CDR2 FQNEAQ (reference sequence). CDR3 size: 15 residues. V was pared by 5 bases and J by 6 bases, with 11 bases of the junction left unmatched. The CDR3 spells CASSRGTSLGGEQYF. DNA of the CDR3: TGTGCCAGCAGCCGTGGGACTAGCCTCGGAGGCGAGCAGTACTTC.

This clonotype was observed a single time. This chain joins TRBV5-1 and TRBJ1-1, with D possibly being TRBD1 (6 bases). Germline-derived CDR1 and CDR2 are SGHRS and YFSETQ. V was cut by 2 bases and J by 0 bases, with 17 bases left in between. The length of the CDR3 is 17 residues. The CDR3 DNA follows: TGCGCCAGCAGCTTCCGGGACAAGAAAGGTCTGAACACTGAAGCTTTCTTT. This gives the protein CASSFRDKKGLNTEAFF.

This clonotype has a handful of counts. The rearrangement uses TRBV30 and TRBJ1-2; 7 positions match TRBD1. The V gene end was trimmed by 3 bases and the J gene end by 5 bases; junction bases not matched to a gene: 9. CDR1 is GTSNPN, CDR2 SVGIG, per germline (reference sequence). The CDR3 runs to 14 residues. The CDR3 here is CAWSRTGEGYGYTF. DNA of the CDR3: TGTGCCTGGAGCAGAACAGGGGAAGGGTATGGCTACACCTTC.

This clonotype was found many times. This chain joins TRBV29-1 and TRBJ2-5, with a weak D call TRBD1 (5 bases). V was trimmed by 6 bases and J by 5 bases, leaving 13 bases between them. Germline CDR1 reads SQVTM; CDR2 reads ANQGSEA. The CDR3 loop spans 12 amino acids. This CDR3 reads CSVREGPETQYF. The CDR3 DNA sequence: TGCAGCGTCAGGGAAGGCCCGGAGACCCAGTACTTC.

This clonotype has a count of ten or more. V usage is TRBV20-1 and J usage is TRBJ2-7; 9 nucleotides agree with TRBD2. Germline lookup yields CDR1 DFQATT and CDR2 SNEGSKA (reference sequence). The CDR3 extends over 14 amino acids. After removal of 5 bases from V and 3 bases from J, the junction contained 8 bases not matched to a gene. The CDR3 loop reads CSAARDSGSYEQYF. Here the CDR3 DNA reads TGCAGTGCTGCCCGCGATAGCGGGAGCTACGAGCAGTACTTC.

V usage is TRBV6-5 and J usage is TRBJ2-3; D gene ambiguous. This CDR3 comprises 12 residues. Trimming pared 6 bases from V and 6 bases from J, leaving 10 bases between. Germline V gene lookup returns CDR1 MNHEY and CDR2 SVGAGI. The CDR3 DNA follows: TGTGCCAGCAGACTCCACGGGGATACGCAGTATTTT. Translation: CASRLHGDTQYF.

This clonotype was seen more than once but under ten times. The gene calls are TRBV20-1 and TRBJ1-6; possible D gene TRBD1, 5 bases. The germline CDR1 and CDR2 sequences are DFQATT and SNEGSKA (reference sequence). Trimming removed 1 base from V and 13 bases from J, with 20 bases in between. CDR3 length equals 15 residues. The CDR3 protein is CSARVAGTGWSPLHF. The CDR3 DNA reads as TGCAGTGCTAGAGTGGCAGGGACTGGCTGGAGTCCCCTCCACTTT.